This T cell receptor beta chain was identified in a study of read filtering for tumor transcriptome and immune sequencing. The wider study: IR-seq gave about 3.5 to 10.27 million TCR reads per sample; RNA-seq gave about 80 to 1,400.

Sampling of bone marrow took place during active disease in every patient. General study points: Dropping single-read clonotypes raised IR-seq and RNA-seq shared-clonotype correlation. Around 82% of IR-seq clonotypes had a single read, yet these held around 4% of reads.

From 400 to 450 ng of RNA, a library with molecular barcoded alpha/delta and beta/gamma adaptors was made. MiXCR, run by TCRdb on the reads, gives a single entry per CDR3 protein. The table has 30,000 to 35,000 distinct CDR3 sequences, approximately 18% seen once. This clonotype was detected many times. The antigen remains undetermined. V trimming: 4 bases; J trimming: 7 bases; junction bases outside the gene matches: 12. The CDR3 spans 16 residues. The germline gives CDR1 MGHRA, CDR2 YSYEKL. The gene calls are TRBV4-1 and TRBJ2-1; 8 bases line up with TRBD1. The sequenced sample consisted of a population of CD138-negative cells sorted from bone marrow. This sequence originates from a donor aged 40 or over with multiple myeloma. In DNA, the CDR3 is TGCGCCAGCAGCCCCCTAGGACAGGGTAGTGGTAATGAGCAGTTCTTC. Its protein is CASSPLGQGSGNEQFF.